Reported below is one TCR beta chain. Antigen specificity is unknown. Trimming stripped 3 bases from V and 1 base from J, with 11 bases between. The germline V gene encodes CDR1 LNHNV and CDR2 YYDKDF (reference sequence). The CDR3 consists of 15 residues. cDNA libraries of TCR beta carried unique molecular identifiers. Between roughly 0.95 and 10 million T cells gave rise to some 450,000 cDNA molecules. TCRdb re-analysed the PCR reads in MiXCR, keeping a single row per CDR3 protein. This table holds around 710,000 distinct CDR3 sequences, just over 45% found once. The sample comes from a study of post-analysis software for immune sequencing data. Study results and limitations: Among about 5 TRBV segments more frequent in patients than controls were TRBV5-6, TRBV5-1 and TRBV20-1. Controls showed significantly higher normalized Chao1 diversity than did multiple sclerosis patients.

This receptor was identified in a girl between 10 and 17 years old with multiple sclerosis. Sequenced material: blood. The chain employs TRBV15 and TRBJ2-3, with D uncertain. The CDR3 sequence is CATSRTPLGTDTQYF. CDR3 DNA sequence: TGTGCCACCAGCAGGACTCCCCTCGGCACAGATACGCAGTATTTT.